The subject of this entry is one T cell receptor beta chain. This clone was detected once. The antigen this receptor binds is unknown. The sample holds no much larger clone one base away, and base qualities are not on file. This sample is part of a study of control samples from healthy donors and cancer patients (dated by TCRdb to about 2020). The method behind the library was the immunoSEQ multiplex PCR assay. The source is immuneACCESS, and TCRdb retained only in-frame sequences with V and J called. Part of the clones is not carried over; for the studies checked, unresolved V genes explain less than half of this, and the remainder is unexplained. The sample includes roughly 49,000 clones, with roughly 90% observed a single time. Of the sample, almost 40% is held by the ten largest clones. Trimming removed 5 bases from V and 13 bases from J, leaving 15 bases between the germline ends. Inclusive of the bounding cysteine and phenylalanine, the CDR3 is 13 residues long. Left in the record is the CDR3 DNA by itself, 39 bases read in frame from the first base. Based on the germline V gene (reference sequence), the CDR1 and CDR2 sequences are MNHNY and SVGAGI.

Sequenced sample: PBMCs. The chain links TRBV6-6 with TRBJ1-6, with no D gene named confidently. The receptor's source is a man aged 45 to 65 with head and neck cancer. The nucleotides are TGTGCCAGCAGTAAAAGTACGGTTTCTCCCCTCCACTTT. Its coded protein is CASSKSTVSPLHF.